The present T cell receptor beta chain was sequenced within a study of shared clonotypes between healthy human individuals. Produced via immunoSEQ multiplex PCR; TCRdb's table is partial and in-frame only. Of about 680,000 clones in the sample, 55% to 85% were seen once. CDR1 MDHEN and CDR2 SYDVKM come from the germline V gene. J was trimmed by 5 bases and V by 6 bases; bases with no gene match: 16. This CDR3 region has 17 residues. Sample: memory CD4+ T cells sorted from blood. Subset indicated: CD45RA-negative fraction. This sequence originates from a woman aged 25 to 39 in good health. The V call is TRBV28, the J call TRBJ2-7, with TRBD2 identical over 10 bases. The CDR3: CASRLHHRASGSHEQYF. As DNA, the CDR3 is TGTGCCAGCAGACTCCACCACCGGGCTAGCGGGAGTCACGAGCAGTACTTC.